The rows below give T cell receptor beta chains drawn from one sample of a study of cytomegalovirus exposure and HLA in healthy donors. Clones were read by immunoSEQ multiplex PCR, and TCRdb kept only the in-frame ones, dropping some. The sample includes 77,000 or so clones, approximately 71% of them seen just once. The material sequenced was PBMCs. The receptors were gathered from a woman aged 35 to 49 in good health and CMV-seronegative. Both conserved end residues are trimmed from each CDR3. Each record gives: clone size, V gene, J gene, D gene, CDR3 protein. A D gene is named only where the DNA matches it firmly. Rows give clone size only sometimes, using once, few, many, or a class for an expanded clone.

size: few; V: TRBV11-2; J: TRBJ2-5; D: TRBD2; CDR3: ASSLDSGREETQY
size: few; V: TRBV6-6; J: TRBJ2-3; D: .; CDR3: ASSYSRWGLGDTQY
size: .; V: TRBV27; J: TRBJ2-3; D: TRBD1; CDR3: ASSLTTGGADTQY
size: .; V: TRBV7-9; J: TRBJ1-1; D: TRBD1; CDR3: ASRNTGDQYMNTEAF
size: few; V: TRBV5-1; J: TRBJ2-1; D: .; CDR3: ASRSTGSSYNEQF
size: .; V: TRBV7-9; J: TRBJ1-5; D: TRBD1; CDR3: ASSFDRAGDQPQH
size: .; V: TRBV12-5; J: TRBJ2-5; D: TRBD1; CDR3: ASGSPTGAKSGTQY
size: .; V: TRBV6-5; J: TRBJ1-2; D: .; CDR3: ASSYSIRGGYT
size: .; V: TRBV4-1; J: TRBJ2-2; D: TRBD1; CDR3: ASSQDTGGGILRELF
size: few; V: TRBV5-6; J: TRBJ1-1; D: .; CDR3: ASSLGLRSIGGEVAF
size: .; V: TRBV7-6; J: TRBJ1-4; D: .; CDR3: ASSLDRSATNEKLF
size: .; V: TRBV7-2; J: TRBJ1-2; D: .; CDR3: ASTQTGGGGYT
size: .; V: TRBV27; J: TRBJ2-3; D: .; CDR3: AIIGADTQY
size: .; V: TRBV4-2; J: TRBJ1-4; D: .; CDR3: ASSQVGQGKNNEKLF
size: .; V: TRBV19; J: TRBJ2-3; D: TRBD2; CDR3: ASSSHPGLAGESDTQY
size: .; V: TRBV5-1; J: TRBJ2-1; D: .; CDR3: ASSLGRIDNEQF
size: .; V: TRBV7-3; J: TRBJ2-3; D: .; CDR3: ASSLFIRDTQY
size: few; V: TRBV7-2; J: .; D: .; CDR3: ASSRLGALGSYEQY
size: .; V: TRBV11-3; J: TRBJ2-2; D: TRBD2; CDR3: ASSLQSGGRITGELF
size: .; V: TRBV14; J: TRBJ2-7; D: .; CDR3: ASSQDGEGYYEQY
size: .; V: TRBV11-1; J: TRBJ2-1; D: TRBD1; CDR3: ASSLAGQGYGKF
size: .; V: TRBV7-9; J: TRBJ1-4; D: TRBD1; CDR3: ASSSWTGPNEKLF
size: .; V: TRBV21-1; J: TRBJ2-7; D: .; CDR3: ASSKGRGWEYEQY
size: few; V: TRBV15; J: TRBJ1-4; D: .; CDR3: ATSRDLPTGGNEKLF
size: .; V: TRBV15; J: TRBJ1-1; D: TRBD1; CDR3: ATSTPRGQPNTEAF
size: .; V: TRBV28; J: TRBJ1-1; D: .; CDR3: ASSFRHSTEAF
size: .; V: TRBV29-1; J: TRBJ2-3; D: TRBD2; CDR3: SVEDRSGSGTQY
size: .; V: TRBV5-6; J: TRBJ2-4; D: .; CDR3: ASSLARGAAKNIQY
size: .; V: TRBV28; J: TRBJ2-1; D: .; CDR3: ASRYGLGYNEQF
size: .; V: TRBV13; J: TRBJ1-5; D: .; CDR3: ASSNSREVQPQH
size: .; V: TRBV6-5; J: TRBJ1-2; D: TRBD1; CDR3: ASSYGGGGYT
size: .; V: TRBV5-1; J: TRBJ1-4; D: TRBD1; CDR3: ASSSPTGGEEKLF
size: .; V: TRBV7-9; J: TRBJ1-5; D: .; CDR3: ASSFGQYNQPQH
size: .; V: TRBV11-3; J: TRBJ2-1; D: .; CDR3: ASSLGTQGTNEQF
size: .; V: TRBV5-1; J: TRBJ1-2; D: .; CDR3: ASSLYQGNYGYT
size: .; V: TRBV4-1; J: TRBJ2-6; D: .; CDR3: ASSSRGGSGANVLT
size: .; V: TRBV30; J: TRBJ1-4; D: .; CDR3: ACSERNEKLF
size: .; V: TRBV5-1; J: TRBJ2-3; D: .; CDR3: ASSSQLEGTDTQY
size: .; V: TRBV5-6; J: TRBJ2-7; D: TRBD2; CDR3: ASSSLAGGREQY
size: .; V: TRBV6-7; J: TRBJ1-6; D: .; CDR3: ASKKQGPGSPLH
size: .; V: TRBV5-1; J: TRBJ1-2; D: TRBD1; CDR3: ASSLEGQGGQGYT
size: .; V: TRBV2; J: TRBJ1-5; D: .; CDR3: ASAPGEGGQPQH
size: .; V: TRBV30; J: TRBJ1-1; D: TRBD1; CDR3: AWETGQDLSAF
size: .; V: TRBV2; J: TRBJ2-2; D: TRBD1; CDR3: ASREQPTGGWTGELF
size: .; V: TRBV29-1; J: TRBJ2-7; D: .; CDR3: SVEDPHYEQY
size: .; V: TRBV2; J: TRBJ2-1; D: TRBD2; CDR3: ASSGLAGGYNEQF
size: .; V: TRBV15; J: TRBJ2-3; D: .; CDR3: ATSRDSGGGADTQY
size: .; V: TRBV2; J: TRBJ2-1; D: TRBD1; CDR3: ASSEEGQGQNEQF
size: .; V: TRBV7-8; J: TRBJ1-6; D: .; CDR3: ASSLQGGSPLH
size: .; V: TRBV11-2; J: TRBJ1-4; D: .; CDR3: ASSFLGVGTNEKLF
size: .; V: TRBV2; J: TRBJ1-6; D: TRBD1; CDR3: ASSDDRGRVSPLH